This T cell receptor (beta chain) came from a study of blood T cell repertoires in COVID-19. The overall study: In each case, the material was cDNA or gDNA derived from T cells, B-cell-depleted T cells, or PBMCs.

CDR1 and CDR2 from the germline V gene are SGHVS and FQNEAQ. V gave up 5 bases and J gave up 3 bases, with 10 bases separating them. CDR3 length: 13 residues. Assay: immunoSEQ multiplex PCR; the TCRdb copy retains only in-frame clones and omits some. The sample shows approximately 47,000 clones, roughly 88% of them seen only once. The source material was peripheral blood. V is TRBV7-8 and J is TRBJ1-1; D call uncertain. This TCR was sampled from a woman aged 55-70 years with acute or convalescent COVID-19. This CDR3 is CASSRIGDTEAFF. CDR3 DNA: TGTGCCAGCAGCCGTATAGGAGACACTGAAGCTTTCTTT.